The rows below give T cell receptor beta chains drawn from one sample of a study of Ad26.COV2.S vaccination and SARS-CoV-2 variants. Libraries were prepared by immunoSEQ multiplex PCR; TCRdb keeps only in-frame clonotypes and omits some of them. The repertoire holds more than 150,000 clones, around nine tenths seen once, with more than 4.5% in the top ten. The sample consisted of peripheral blood, taken after recovery from COVID-19. The receptor source for this set is a human donor who had recovered from COVID-19. The CDR3 runs from the conserved cysteine through the conserved F or W. The D gene is left open where the match is weak. Part of the rows lack a size; the others show once, few, many or a class for expanded clones.

J | V | D | size | CDR3 | DNA
TRBJ2-3 | TRBV9 | NA | once | CASSATSTDTQYF | TGTGCCAGCAGCGCCACGAGCACAGATACGCAGTATTTT
TRBJ2-2 | TRBV6-5 | NA | NA | CASSYSSLPRELFF | TGTGCCAGCAGTTACTCCTCATTGCCCCGGGAGCTGTTTTTT
TRBJ2-3 | TRBV10-3 | TRBD2 | NA | CAISETSGGVSTDTQYF | TGTGCCATCAGTGAGACTAGCGGGGGCGTTAGCACAGATACGCAGTATTTT
TRBJ2-6 | TRBV5-1 | NA | NA | CASSKGLSSGANVLTF | TGCGCCAGCAGCAAGGGACTGTCCTCTGGGGCCAACGTCCTGACTTTC
TRBJ1-6 | TRBV10-3 | NA | few | CAIRQGLLTPLHF | TGTGCCATCAGACAGGGTCTTTTGACACCCCTCCACTTT
TRBJ2-1 | TRBV7-8 | NA | once | CASSLVIAESSYNEQFF | TGTGCCAGCAGCTTAGTTATAGCGGAAAGCTCCTACAATGAGCAGTTCTTC
TRBJ1-5 | TRBV15 | NA | NA | CATSIWQNQPQHF | TGTGCCACCAGCATCTGGCAGAATCAGCCCCAGCATTTT
TRBJ2-5 | TRBV6-5 | TRBD1 | NA | CASSYPRGETQYF | TGTGCCAGCAGTTACCCCAGGGGGGAGACCCAGTACTTC
TRBJ1-2 | TRBV5-1 | NA | NA | CASSPGTELFGYTF | TGCGCCAGCAGCCCCGGCACAGAACTATTTGGCTACACCTTC
TRBJ2-5 | TRBV5-1 | NA | few | CASRKGASETQYF | TGCGCCAGCCGGAAAGGAGCCTCAGAGACCCAGTACTTC
TRBJ2-1 | TRBV11-3 | NA | NA | CASSHLGRQDEQFF | TGTGCCAGCAGCCACCTAGGGCGACAGGATGAGCAGTTCTTC
TRBJ2-1 | TRBV27 | TRBD1 | NA | CASSLLRGLIGNEQFF | TGTGCCAGCAGTTTATTGAGGGGGCTTATTGGCAATGAGCAGTTCTTC
TRBJ2-2 | TRBV5-1 | TRBD1 | NA | CASSIGQGGTGELFF | TGCGCCAGCAGCATAGGACAGGGAGGAACCGGGGAGCTGTTTTTT
TRBJ2-7 | TRBV5-1 | TRBD2 | NA | CASSPGTTAEQYF | TGCGCCAGCAGCCCTGGGACTACGGCCGAGCAGTACTTC
TRBJ1-5 | TRBV3-1/TRBV3-2 | NA | NA | CASSRDRGDQPQHF | TGTGCCAGCAGCCGCGACAGAGGAGATCAGCCCCAGCATTTT
TRBJ2-3 | TRBV28 | TRBD2 | once | CASSDDPPGLAYTDTQYF | TGTGCCAGCAGTGATGATCCTCCGGGACTAGCATACACAGATACGCAGTATTTT
TRBJ2-5 | TRBV12-3/TRBV12-4 | NA | NA | CASTPDEWETQYF | TGTGCCAGCACCCCGGACGAATGGGAGACCCAGTACTTC
TRBJ2-1 | TRBV27 | TRBD2 | once | CASSSGTSGINEQFF | TGTGCCAGCAGTTCTGGGACTAGCGGTATCAATGAGCAGTTCTTC
TRBJ2-1 | TRBV11-1 | NA | NA | CASSLQGSTTNEQFF | TGTGCCAGCAGTTTACAGGGATCCACAACGAATGAGCAGTTCTTC
TRBJ2-5 | TRBV4-1 | NA | NA | CASSQGHSGMETQYF | TGCGCCAGCAGCCAAGGCCACTCGGGAATGGAGACCCAGTACTTC
TRBJ2-7 | TRBV10-3 | NA | NA | CAISAGRFEQYF | TGTGCCATCAGTGCGGGCAGGTTCGAGCAGTACTTC
TRBJ2-2 | TRBV19 | NA | NA | CASSITYTGELFF | TGTGCCAGTAGTATTACTTACACCGGGGAGCTGTTTTTT
TRBJ2-6 | TRBV27 | NA | once | CASSLGGAGGSSGANVLTF | TGTGCCAGCAGTTTAGGGGGGGCAGGGGGTAGCTCTGGGGCCAACGTCCTGACTTTC
TRBJ1-1 | TRBV28 | TRBD1 | few | CASSILTGARAEAFF | TGTGCCAGCAGTATCCTAACAGGGGCGAGGGCTGAAGCTTTCTTT
TRBJ1-1 | TRBV29-1 | TRBD1 | NA | CSVGQTNTEAFF | TGCAGCGTGGGACAGACGAACACTGAAGCTTTCTTT
TRBJ1-2 | TRBV9 | NA | NA | CASSVAPGNYGYTF | TGTGCCAGCAGCGTAGCCCCGGGTAACTATGGCTACACCTTC
TRBJ2-1 | TRBV28 | NA | NA | CASSLASGVNEQFF | TGTGCCAGCAGTTTAGCTTCAGGGGTCAATGAGCAGTTCTTC
TRBJ2-7 | TRBV4-1 | NA | NA | CASSHLLGYEQYF | TGCGCCAGCAGCCACTTACTGGGCTACGAGCAGTACTTC
TRBJ1-5 | TRBV2 | TRBD1 | NA | CASSETGYNQPQHF | TGTGCCAGCAGCGAGACAGGGTACAATCAGCCCCAGCATTTT